This is a list of T cell receptor beta chains from one sample in a study of human T cells and chemical hapten exposure. MiXCR, run by TCRdb on the RACE reads, gives a single entry per CDR3 protein. Here the sample spans some 100,000 distinct CDR3 sequences, around 9.3% being singletons. The material was whole blood, obtained in connection with sensitization to the hapten diphenylcyclopropenone (DPC). The receptors shown here come from a woman aged 35 to 49 with alopecia areata. Some clones in this sample may be carry-over from other donors' samples. Both conserved end residues are part of each CDR3. Fields, in order: J gene, D gene, V gene, clone size, CDR3 DNA, CDR3 protein. The D gene is left open where the match is weak. A clone size is listed for some rows: how often the clone was seen (once, few, many), or a class if it is expanded.

J gene: TRBJ2-7
D gene: .
V gene: TRBV9
clone size: few
CDR3 DNA: TGTGCCAGCAGTCCCTGGACGGGCGAGCAGTACTTC
CDR3 protein: CASSPWTGEQYF

J gene: TRBJ1-3
D gene: .
V gene: TRBV29-1
clone size: .
CDR3 DNA: TGCAGCGTTGGTTCAACTGGAAACACCATATATTTT
CDR3 protein: CSVGSTGNTIYF

J gene: TRBJ1-2
D gene: .
V gene: TRBV7-6
clone size: many
CDR3 DNA: TGTGCCAGCAGCTTACTGGGGCATGGCTACACCTTC
CDR3 protein: CASSLLGHGYTF

J gene: TRBJ2-1
D gene: .
V gene: TRBV9
clone size: many
CDR3 DNA: TGTGCCAGCAGTCTGGGGGTACTAGTCTCCTACAATGAGCAGTTCTTC
CDR3 protein: CASSLGVLVSYNEQFF

J gene: TRBJ2-1
D gene: TRBD2
V gene: TRBV19
clone size: few
CDR3 DNA: TGTGCCAGTAGTATTACTAGCGGGGAAAGCTCCTACAATGAGCAGTTCTTC
CDR3 protein: CASSITSGESSYNEQFF

J gene: TRBJ2-7
D gene: TRBD1
V gene: TRBV6-6
clone size: .
CDR3 DNA: TGTGCCAGCAGTAAGGGACAGGGGGCCTACGAGCAGTACTTC
CDR3 protein: CASSKGQGAYEQYF

J gene: TRBJ2-7
D gene: .
V gene: TRBV7-6
clone size: few
CDR3 DNA: TGTGCCAGCAGCTTAGCGTCAGGGGACTACGAGCAGTACTTC
CDR3 protein: CASSLASGDYEQYF

J gene: TRBJ2-3
D gene: TRBD1
V gene: TRBV7-8
clone size: many
CDR3 DNA: TGTGCCAGCAGCTCCTCGACAGGGGGCGGCACAGATACGCAGTATTTT
CDR3 protein: CASSSSTGGGTDTQYF

J gene: TRBJ2-3
D gene: .
V gene: TRBV9
clone size: few
CDR3 DNA: TGTGCCAGCAGCCGAAGACAGGTGGGGGATACGCAGTATTTT
CDR3 protein: CASSRRQVGDTQYF

J gene: TRBJ1-1
D gene: .
V gene: TRBV20-1
clone size: .
CDR3 DNA: TGCAGTGCTAGATCCCCGAACACTGAAGCTTTCTTT
CDR3 protein: CSARSPNTEAFF

J gene: TRBJ2-7
D gene: .
V gene: TRBV6-5
clone size: few
CDR3 DNA: TGTGCCAGCAGTTACTCGGGACACCACGAGCAGTACTTC
CDR3 protein: CASSYSGHHEQYF

J gene: TRBJ1-1
D gene: TRBD1
V gene: TRBV6-5
clone size: .
CDR3 DNA: TGTGCCAGCAGTTACAGGGGGCTCTTAGCTTTCTTT
CDR3 protein: CASSYRGLLAFF

J gene: TRBJ1-5
D gene: .
V gene: TRBV28
clone size: .
CDR3 DNA: TGTGCCAGCAGTTTATTTGGACACAACAATCAGCCCCAGCATTTT
CDR3 protein: CASSLFGHNNQPQHF

J gene: TRBJ2-7
D gene: .
V gene: TRBV15
clone size: .
CDR3 DNA: TGTGCCACCAGCAGAGACCTCGTAGGCTACGAGCAGTACTTC
CDR3 protein: CATSRDLVGYEQYF

J gene: TRBJ2-1
D gene: .
V gene: TRBV5-1
clone size: many
CDR3 DNA: TGCGCCAGCGCACTGGAGGGGCCTTACAATGAGCAGTTCTTC
CDR3 protein: CASALEGPYNEQFF

J gene: TRBJ1-5
D gene: .
V gene: TRBV7-2
clone size: .
CDR3 DNA: TGTGCCAGCAGCTTTAACCAGGGAAGCAATCAGCTCCAGCATTTT
CDR3 protein: CASSFNQGSNQLQHF

J gene: TRBJ1-4
D gene: TRBD1
V gene: TRBV6-1
clone size: many
CDR3 DNA: TGTGCCAGCAGTGGTGAAGTGCGAGACAGTCCAAGGGGGCGTGAAAAACTGTTTTTT
CDR3 protein: CASSGEVRDSPRGREKLFF

J gene: TRBJ2-3
D gene: TRBD2
V gene: TRBV20-1
clone size: many
CDR3 DNA: TGCAGTGCTAGAGATTTAGCGGGAGAGCGAAATACGCAGTATTTT
CDR3 protein: CSARDLAGERNTQYF

J gene: TRBJ2-5
D gene: .
V gene: TRBV7-2
clone size: .
CDR3 DNA: TGTGCCAGCAGCCGCAAGCGGGACCAAGAGACCCAGTACTTC
CDR3 protein: CASSRKRDQETQYF

J gene: TRBJ2-4
D gene: TRBD2
V gene: TRBV2
clone size: many
CDR3 DNA: TGTGCCAGCAGCACCCCCCGACTAGCGGGAGTATATCGAGCCAAAAACATTCAGTACTTC
CDR3 protein: CASSTPRLAGVYRAKNIQYF

J gene: TRBJ2-2
D gene: .
V gene: TRBV6-2/TRBV6-3
clone size: .
CDR3 DNA: TGTGCCAGCAGTTTACGGGAACGGGGGGAGCTGTTTTTT
CDR3 protein: CASSLRERGELFF

J gene: TRBJ2-5
D gene: .
V gene: TRBV11-2
clone size: many
CDR3 DNA: TGTGCCAGCAGCTTAGATAAGGGGTTCCCCCAAGAGACCCAGTACTTC
CDR3 protein: CASSLDKGFPQETQYF

J gene: TRBJ2-3
D gene: .
V gene: TRBV28
clone size: .
CDR3 DNA: TGTGCCAGCAGTTTATTTTACGGGGTCACAGATACGCAGTATTTT
CDR3 protein: CASSLFYGVTDTQYF

J gene: TRBJ2-5
D gene: TRBD1
V gene: TRBV11-3
clone size: .
CDR3 DNA: TGTGCCAGCAGCCGGGACAGGCTAGAGACCCAGTACTTC
CDR3 protein: CASSRDRLETQYF

J gene: TRBJ2-7
D gene: TRBD2
V gene: TRBV7-6
clone size: .
CDR3 DNA: TGTGCCAGCAGCTCACAAAGCGGGACCCCCGGCGAGCAGTACTTC
CDR3 protein: CASSSQSGTPGEQYF

J gene: TRBJ2-3
D gene: .
V gene: TRBV29-1
clone size: many
CDR3 DNA: TGCAGCGTTGTCCCATGGCCAGGGGGCACAGATACGCAGTATTTT
CDR3 protein: CSVVPWPGGTDTQYF

J gene: TRBJ2-5
D gene: .
V gene: TRBV6-5
clone size: few
CDR3 DNA: TGTGCCAGCAGTTACTCGGGGGGAGGAGAGACCCAGTACTTC
CDR3 protein: CASSYSGGGETQYF

J gene: TRBJ1-4
D gene: .
V gene: TRBV5-4
clone size: few
CDR3 DNA: TGTGCCAGCAGCGTGGACAGTGCAACTAATGAAAAACTGTTTTTT
CDR3 protein: CASSVDSATNEKLFF

J gene: TRBJ2-2
D gene: .
V gene: TRBV2
clone size: many
CDR3 DNA: TGTGCCAGCACCAGGCAGTCGAACACCGGGGAGCTGTTTTTT
CDR3 protein: CASTRQSNTGELFF

J gene: TRBJ2-3
D gene: TRBD1
V gene: TRBV6-2/TRBV6-3
clone size: many
CDR3 DNA: TGTGCCAGCAGTCCACAGGGGACCACAGATACGCAGTATTTT
CDR3 protein: CASSPQGTTDTQYF

J gene: TRBJ2-2
D gene: .
V gene: TRBV7-3
clone size: many
CDR3 DNA: TGTGCCAGCAGCCCTACGGGGACGACCGGGGAGCTGTTTTTT
CDR3 protein: CASSPTGTTGELFF

J gene: TRBJ2-6
D gene: .
V gene: TRBV6-2/TRBV6-3
clone size: many
CDR3 DNA: TGTGCCAGCAGTTATAGGGCTGGGGCCAACGTCCTGACTTTC
CDR3 protein: CASSYRAGANVLTF

J gene: TRBJ2-7
D gene: .
V gene: TRBV12-3/TRBV12-4
clone size: .
CDR3 DNA: TGTGCCAGCAGCCTCTCTGCTAGCCTAGGGGAGCAGTACTTC
CDR3 protein: CASSLSASLGEQYF

J gene: TRBJ2-1
D gene: .
V gene: TRBV12-2
clone size: few
CDR3 DNA: TGTGCAAGTCGCTTTGACAAGGACCGGGACCGCGGCGGGCATGAGCAGTTCTTC
CDR3 protein: CASRFDKDRDRGGHEQFF

J gene: TRBJ1-4
D gene: .
V gene: TRBV6-6
clone size: .
CDR3 DNA: TGTGCCAGCAGTTACATAGGGCGGAATAATGAAAAACTGTTTTTT
CDR3 protein: CASSYIGRNNEKLFF

J gene: TRBJ2-1
D gene: TRBD1
V gene: TRBV6-1
clone size: many
CDR3 DNA: TGTGCCAGCACCCGGGACAGGGACAATGAGCAGTTCTTC
CDR3 protein: CASTRDRDNEQFF

J gene: TRBJ2-1
D gene: TRBD2
V gene: TRBV10-3
clone size: many
CDR3 DNA: TGTGCCATCAGTGTTACTAGCGGGAGGGCCAATGAGCAGTTCTTC
CDR3 protein: CAISVTSGRANEQFF

J gene: TRBJ2-2
D gene: TRBD2
V gene: TRBV4-2
clone size: many
CDR3 DNA: TGTGCCAGCAGCCAGGCCTTAGCGGGAGTTGAGGGCGGGGAGCTGTTTTTT
CDR3 protein: CASSQALAGVEGGELFF

J gene: TRBJ2-5
D gene: TRBD1
V gene: TRBV11-1
clone size: .
CDR3 DNA: TGTGCCAGCAGCCTGGGGGACAGGGGCCAAGAGACCCAGTACTTC
CDR3 protein: CASSLGDRGQETQYF